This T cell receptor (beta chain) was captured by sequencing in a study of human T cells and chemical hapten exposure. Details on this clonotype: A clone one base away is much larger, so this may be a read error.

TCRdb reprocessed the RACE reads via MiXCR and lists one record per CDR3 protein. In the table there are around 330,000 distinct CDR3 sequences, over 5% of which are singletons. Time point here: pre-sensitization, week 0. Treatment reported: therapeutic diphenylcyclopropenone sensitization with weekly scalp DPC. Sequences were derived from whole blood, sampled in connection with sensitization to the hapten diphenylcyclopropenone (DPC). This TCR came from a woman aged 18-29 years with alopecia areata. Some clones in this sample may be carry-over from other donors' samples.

In DNA form, the CDR3 reads TGTGCCAGCGGGCAGGGGAGCACAGATACGCAGTATTTT. This codes for CASGQGSTDTQYF. The genes are TRBV6-4 and TRBJ2-3; a weak D match, TRBD1 (6 bases). CDR3 length: 13 residues. Germline values: CDR1 MRHNA, CDR2 SNTAGT. V was cut by 8 bases and J by 0 bases, with 9 bases left in between.